The 7 T cell receptor beta chains presented below share a single source sample, sequenced in a study of OX40 agonist ivuxolimab in advanced cancers. The table came from immunoSEQ multiplex PCR; TCRdb's copy has only in-frame clones and leaves some out. The sample holds roughly 59,000 clones, 88% seen once. This sample comprised CD4+ or CD8+ T cells sorted from blood, obtained in a trial of the OX40 agonist ivuxolimab. These receptors were taken from an adult with an advanced solid tumor such as melanoma, head and neck, liver or kidney cancer.

The chain is built from TRBV5-6 and TRBJ2-4, with D tentatively TRBD1 (6 bases). Germline assignment: CDR1 SGHDT and CDR2 YYEEEE. The V end was cut by 5 bases, the J end by 8 bases, with 14 bases between. The CDR3 sequence is 13 residues long. This chain's CDR3 is CASRRDRQDIQYF. CDR3 nucleotides: TGTGCCAGCAGACGCGACAGGCAGGACATTCAGTACTTC.

The chain employs TRBV7-9 and TRBJ1-4; 11 bases align to TRBD1. CDR3 length: 14 residues. CDR1 is SEHNR, CDR2 FQNEAQ, per germline (reference sequence). Trimming at V came to 4 bases and at J to 7 bases, leaving 2 bases not matched to a gene. The chain's CDR3 is CASSSGTGGEKLFF. For the CDR3, the DNA is TGTGCCAGCAGCTCCGGGACAGGGGGTGAAAAACTGTTTTTT.

The chain recombines TRBV7-3 with TRBJ2-1; 7 bases are a match to TRBD2. V lost 6 bases and J lost 11; bases outside the gene matches: 10. This CDR3 is built from 13 residues. From germline, CDR1 is SGHTA and CDR2 FQGTGA. DNA for the CDR3: TGTGCCAGCAGTAACGCGACTAGCAGAAAGCAGTTCTTC. Translating it yields CASSNATSRKQFF.

CDR3 DNA sequence: TGTGCCAGCAGCCACCGGCCTCAAGAGACCCAGTACTTC. It yields the protein CASSHRPQETQYF. The V gene is TRBV11-2, the J gene TRBJ2-5, with D uncertain. V gave up 5 bases and J gave up 2 bases, with 9 bases separating them. Germline assignment: CDR1 SGHAT and CDR2 FQNNGV. This CDR3 has 13 amino acids.

The chain links TRBV5-6 to TRBJ1-2; D gene ambiguous. Trimming stripped 6 bases from V and 7 bases from J, with 19 bases between. CDR1 and CDR2 (germline): SGHDT, YYEEEE. The CDR3 consists of 14 residues. Here the CDR3 DNA reads TGTGCCAGCAAATCCGTGGAGGCGCCCACTGGCTACACCTTC. This translates into CASKSVEAPTGYTF.

This sequence joins TRBV27 and TRBJ2-3; weak D call: TRBD1 (5 bases). Trimming cost V 7 bases and J 2 bases, with 19 bases left between them. CDR1 MNHEY and CDR2 SMNVEV come from the germline V gene (reference sequence). The CDR3 is 16 residues long. The CDR3 loop reads CASTDRHQRSTDTQYF. The DNA of the CDR3 is TGTGCCAGCACCGACAGACACCAGCGATCCACAGATACGCAGTATTTT.

Note on this clone: Relative to the germline gene, one junction end is altered; a read error may explain this. This chain connects TRBV5-6 to TRBJ1-2, with D possibly matching TRBD1 (5 bases). The V gene's germline CDR1 is SGHDT and CDR2 YYEEEE. The CDR3 contains 12 residues. This CDR3 reads CASSSIRGPQSF. Written as DNA, the CDR3 is TGTGCCAGCAGTTCTATTCGGGGACCTCAGAGCTTC.